Shown below are 30 T cell receptor beta chains from a single sample sequenced in a study of CD8+CD57+ T cells in acquired aplastic anemia. Genomic DNA constituted the template upon which TCR beta VDJ and CDR3 profiling was performed. TCRdb fed the reads into MiXCR, producing one record per CDR3 protein. The sample has about 220,000 distinct CDR3 sequences; more than 40% are singletons. It was patients with CD8+CD57+ cell expansion by flow cytometry who were chosen for sequencing. Material: sorted CD4+, CD8+, or CD8+CD57+ T cells (not recorded which) from PBMCs. Source of these receptors: a human donor with aplastic anemia.

This clonotype was seen more than once but under ten times. The chain combines TRBV7-9 with TRBJ2-1; 11 bases line up with TRBD2. The CDR3 is 15 amino acids. CDR1 and CDR2 from the germline V gene are SEHNR and FQNEAQ (reference sequence). The junction had 4 bases not matched to a gene; V was cut back by 5 bases and J by 4 bases. The CDR3 here is CASSPGLAAYNEQFF. The CDR3 DNA follows: TGTGCCAGCAGCCCGGGACTAGCGGCATACAATGAGCAGTTCTTC.

The chain joins TRBV7-2 to TRBJ2-7; D possibly matches TRBD1 or TRBD2 (7 bases each). This CDR3 contains 18 residues. Germline CDR1 and CDR2: SGHTA and FQGNSA. V was trimmed by 5 bases and J by 0 bases, leaving 23 bases between them. CDR3 DNA: TGTGCCAGCAGCCTACCAAAAGCGGGACAGCGGTCCTCCTACGAGCAGTACTTC. This codes for CASSLPKAGQRSSYEQYF.

The chain joins TRBV6-1 to TRBJ1-1; the D gene is possibly TRBD1 (5 bases). This CDR3 contains 13 residues. V gave up 9 bases and J gave up 4 bases, with 15 bases separating them. Germline V gene sequence: CDR1 MNHNS, CDR2 SASEGT. CDR3 protein: CASDIQESTEAFF. The DNA for the CDR3 is TGTGCCAGTGACATACAGGAGAGCACTGAAGCTTTCTTT.

This clonotype was seen many times. CDR3 coding DNA: TGTGCCAGCAGCTTAGAGGGCGATAACACTGAAGCTTTCTTT. Translated: CASSLEGDNTEAFF. V and J are TRBV11-2 and TRBJ1-1; D is unresolved. The V gene's germline CDR1 is SGHAT and CDR2 FQNNGV. The CDR3 is 14 residues long. Trimming stripped 0 bases from V and 2 bases from J, with 7 bases between.

The chain recombines TRBV27 with TRBJ2-7, with TRBD2 matching over 7 bases. The CDR3 runs 15 residues. V was pared by 2 bases and J by 4 bases, with 8 bases of the junction left unmatched. Germline V lookup: CDR1 MNHEY, CDR2 SMNVEV (reference sequence). The CDR3 sequence is CASSLSRGSPYEQYF. CDR3 bases: TGTGCCAGCAGTTTAAGCCGCGGGAGCCCATACGAGCAGTACTTC.

Concerning this clonotype: Because it lacks the conserved phenylalanine or tryptophan at the end, this CDR3 is likely a read error. The DNA is omitted, as the CDR3 cannot be located on it reliably, and the CDR3 follows TCRdb's listing. This sequence joins TRBV11-2 and TRBJ2-5; TRBD2 is the table's D call and was not checked against the DNA. Counting both end residues, the CDR3 totals 8 amino acids. The V gene's germline CDR1 is SGHAT and CDR2 FQNNGV. This CDR3 is CASNLSPR.

The rearrangement uses TRBV30 and TRBJ2-1; D ambiguous. Trimming shortened V by 5 bases and J by 7 bases, and 9 bases separated the two germline ends. Germline V gene lookup returns CDR1 GTSNPN and CDR2 SVGIG (reference sequence). This CDR3 region has 11 residues. The CDR3 sequence: CAWFHGNEQFF. In DNA, the CDR3 is TGTGCCTGGTTCCATGGGAATGAGCAGTTCTTC.

Notes on this clonotype: The junction departs from germline at one end; a sequencing error may be responsible. The chain couples TRBV7-9 to TRBJ2-5, with 7 bases fitting TRBD2. The CDR3 loop spans 15 amino acids. Germline assignment: CDR1 SEHNR and CDR2 FQNEAQ (reference sequence). The CDR3 nucleotides read TGTGCCTGCAGCCTAGCGGATAGGTTATCAGAGACCCAGTACTTC. This gives the protein CACSLADRLSETQYF.

This chain joins TRBV2 and TRBJ1-1; D possibly corresponds to TRBD1 (5 bases). The CDR3 is made up of 15 amino acids. Germline assignment: CDR1 SNHLY and CDR2 FYNNEI. Trimming removed 8 bases from V and 1 base from J, with 17 bases in between. CDR3 protein: CASPSRQTENTEAFF. The CDR3 region has the DNA TGTGCCAGCCCCTCACGACAGACCGAGAACACTGAAGCTTTCTTT.

There are many counts of this clonotype. This rearrangement joins TRBV4-1 to TRBJ1-2; 8 nucleotides align to TRBD1. The CDR3 runs 16 residues. CDR1 and CDR2 (germline): MGHRA, YSYEKL. V dropped 4 bases and J dropped 8; count of bases not matched to a gene: 15. The CDR3 here is CASSLNLQQGAGGYTF. CDR3 sequence (DNA): TGCGCCAGCAGCCTCAACCTCCAGCAGGGGGCGGGAGGCTACACCTTC.

This clonotype was detected many times. The rearrangement joins TRBV19 to TRBJ2-1; 10 bases align to TRBD1. CDR1 is LNHDA, CDR2 SQIVND, per germline (reference sequence). The length of the CDR3 is 12 residues. V dropped 6 bases and J dropped 7; count of bases not matched to a gene: 0. Written as DNA, the CDR3 is TGTGCCAGTAGGGGACAGGGGAATGAGCAGTTCTTC. It is translated as CASRGQGNEQFF. Variable domain in full (rest from reference TRBV19 and TRBJ2-1): DGGITQSPKYLFRKEGQNVTLSCEQNLNHDAMYWYRQDPGQGLRLIYYSQIVNDFQKGDIAEGYSVSREKKESFPLTVTSAQKNPTAFYLCASRGQGNEQFFGPGTRLTVL.

The table lists this clonotype with a few counts. The chain has TRBV30 and TRBJ1-1; no clear D. Germline V gene data show CDR1 as GTSNPN and CDR2 as SVGIG (reference sequence). The CDR3 loop spans 13 amino acids. The germline V and J ends were trimmed by 4 bases and 0 bases, with 9 bases remaining between them. The CDR3, as DNA: TGTGCCTGGAAATCCCAGATGAACACTGAAGCTTTCTTT. Translation: CAWKSQMNTEAFF.

This clonotype was seen many times. The rearrangement uses TRBV4-1 and TRBJ2-7, with 9 bases that match TRBD2. Germline trimming cut 0 bases from V and 3 bases from J; bases unmatched to any gene: 6. CDR1 MGHRA and CDR2 YSYEKL come from the germline V gene. The length of the CDR3 is 16 residues. CDR3 residues: CASSQDTAGGYYEQYF. CDR3 nucleotides: TGCGCCAGCAGCCAAGATACAGCGGGAGGTTACTACGAGCAGTACTTC.

This clonotype was observed once. A read error may explain this, as a much larger clone is one base away. This CDR3 fails to terminate in the conserved phenylalanine or tryptophan, so it likely reflects a read error. This sequence joins TRBV7-9 and TRBJ2-3; 8 bases are shared with TRBD2. J lost 0 bases, V lost 5 bases, and 4 bases had no gene match. There are 15 residues in the CDR3. Germline-derived CDR1 and CDR2 are SEHNR and FQNEAQ (reference sequence). For the CDR3, the DNA is TGTGCCAGCAGCACTTTAGCGGGAAGCACAGATACGCAGTATTCT. Its protein is CASSTLAGSTDTQYS.

This clonotype was counted many times. The CDR3 nucleotides read TGTGCCAGCAGCTTACCGGGAGGTGGCACCGGGGAGCTGTTTTTT. Translated: CASSLPGGGTGELFF. The chain joins TRBV7-9 to TRBJ2-2; 7 positions agree with TRBD2. Trimming cost V 2 bases and J 4 bases; bases outside gene matches: 4. CDR3 size: 15 residues. CDR1 is SEHNR, CDR2 FQNEAQ, per germline (reference sequence).

The rearrangement links TRBV5-1 to TRBJ2-7; the match to TRBD2 covers 14 bases. This CDR3 has 19 amino acids. Germline CDR1 SGHRS, CDR2 YFSETQ. V lost 4 bases, J lost 5 bases, and 17 bases stayed unmatched. CDR3 sequence (DNA): TGCGCCAGCAGCCCTTTTGTTACCGGGACTAGCGGGAGTATCCACGAGCAGTACTTC. It is translated as CASSPFVTGTSGSIHEQYF.

This chain joins TRBV7-3 and TRBJ2-2; TRBD2 aligns across 7 bases. The CDR3 totals 16 residues. Germline V CDR1 and CDR2: SGHTA, FQGTGA. V lost 2 bases and J lost 0; bases outside the gene matches: 3. The CDR3 coding sequence is TGTGCCAGCAGCTTAGTTCGGGGGGCGAACACCGGGGAGCTGTTTTTT. Protein: CASSLVRGANTGELFF.

This clonotype showed up many times. The V and J genes are TRBV2 and TRBJ2-1, with 8 bases lining up with TRBD2. The germline CDR1 and CDR2 sequences are SNHLY and FYNNEI. Losses at the gene ends were 2 bases for V and 0 bases for J; bases not matched to a gene: 6. There are 17 residues in the CDR3. The DNA of the CDR3 is TGTGCCAGCAGTGAACGCGGCGGGAGGAGCTCCTACAATGAGCAGTTCTTC. Its protein is CASSERGGRSSYNEQFF.

The chain has TRBV10-1 and TRBJ1-3, with D perhaps matching TRBD1 (6 bases). The CDR3 sequence is 16 residues long. Trimming cost V 3 bases and J 2 bases, with 14 bases left between them. Looked up from germline, CDR1 is WNHNN and CDR2 is SYGVQD (reference sequence). CDR3 sequence (DNA): TGCGCCAGCAGTGAAATCCAACAGGGACCTGGAAACACCATATATTTT. This codes for CASSEIQQGPGNTIYF.

The genes are TRBV7-9 and TRBJ2-7, with 10 nucleotides matching TRBD1. Germline values: CDR1 SEHNR, CDR2 FQNEAQ (reference sequence). Unmatched junction bases numbered 11, after V lost 5 bases and J lost 7 bases. CDR3 length: 15 residues. The CDR3 nucleotides read TGTGCCAGCAGCACCGGACAGGGGGGCTACAATGAGCAGTACTTC. Amino acids: CASSTGQGGYNEQYF.

J is TRBJ2-1 and V is TRBV15; D not certain. From germline, CDR1 is LNHNV and CDR2 YYDKDF (reference sequence). V was clipped by 0 bases and J by 7 bases, with 16 bases between them. The CDR3 has 16 amino acids. CDR3 sequence reads: CATSRDVGLKGNEQFF. CDR3 nucleotide sequence: TGTGCCACCAGCAGAGATGTGGGGTTAAAAGGAAATGAGCAGTTCTTC.

CDR3 protein: CASSFLGQGPYEQYF. Written as DNA, the CDR3 is TGTGCCAGCAGTTTTTTGGGACAGGGTCCCTACGAGCAGTACTTC. The genes are TRBV12-3 or TRBV12-4 and TRBJ2-7; 9 positions match TRBD1. This CDR3 comprises 15 residues. With 3 bases clipped from V and 2 bases from J, the junction kept 5 bases outside the gene matches.

This chain links TRBV7-9 with TRBJ2-1, with D hard to call. Trimming stripped 5 bases from V and 7 bases from J, with 12 bases between. The CDR3 sequence is 13 residues long. Germline CDR1 and CDR2: SEHNR and FQNEAQ (reference sequence). The CDR3 nucleotides read TGTGCCAGCAGCCAAATAGCAACTAATGAGCAGTTCTTC. It encodes CASSQIATNEQFF. The variable domain in full, with the rest retrieved from reference TRBV7-9 and TRBJ2-1, is DTGVSQNPRHKITKRGQNVTFRCDPISEHNRLYWYRQTLGQGPEFLTYFQNEAQLEKSRLLSDRFSAERPKGSFSTLEIQRTEQGDSAMYLCASSQIATNEQFFGPGTRLTVL.

The chain is built from TRBV15 and TRBJ1-2; D gene ambiguous. Germline CDR1 and CDR2: LNHNV and YYDKDF (reference sequence). The CDR3 length is 13 residues. Trimming pared 3 bases from V and 5 bases from J, leaving 10 bases between. Here the CDR3 DNA reads TGTGCCACCAGCAGCCACGGGGATTATGGCTACACCTTC. It specifies CATSSHGDYGYTF.

The rearrangement joins TRBV6-5 to TRBJ1-2; D unresolved. The length of the CDR3 is 13 residues. V was trimmed by 6 bases and J by 2 bases, leaving 10 bases between them. The germline V gene encodes CDR1 MNHEY and CDR2 SVGAGI. CDR3 sequence reads: CASRETINYGYTF. The CDR3 DNA sequence: TGTGCCAGCAGGGAGACAATAAACTATGGCTACACCTTC.

The chain has TRBV5-8 and TRBJ1-6; no definite D call. Trimming removed 3 bases from V and 0 bases from J, with 10 bases in between. Germline assignment: CDR1 SGHTS and CDR2 YDEGEE. There are 16 residues in the CDR3. The CDR3 here is CASSSEQSSYNSPLHF. The CDR3 region has the DNA TGTGCCAGCAGCTCTGAACAGAGCTCCTATAATTCACCCCTCCACTTT.

This clonotype was counted once. This chain uses TRBV19 with TRBJ2-3; 8 bases match TRBD2. The CDR3 is made up of 14 amino acids. Trimming cost V 7 bases and J 1 base; bases outside gene matches: 4. Per the germline V gene, CDR1 is LNHDA and CDR2 is SQIVND (reference sequence). The CDR3 DNA sequence: TGTGCCAGTACCCCGGGGGGGGGCACAGATACGCAGTATTTT. This gives the protein CASTPGGGTDTQYF.

With regard to this clonotype: This likely comes from a read error, as the CDR3 has no conserved phenylalanine or tryptophan at its end. The chain carries TRBV12-3 or TRBV12-4 and TRBJ1-1, with D unresolved. Trimming cost V 6 bases and J 0 bases, with 11 bases left between them. This CDR3 is built from 14 residues. The DNA of the CDR3 is TGTGCCAGCAGCGTAGTAAGGGTGAACACTGAAGCTTTCTCT. This encodes CASSVVRVNTEAFS.

This clonotype was observed many times. V and J are TRBV24-1 and TRBJ1-1, with a tentative D call TRBD1 (6 bases). Germline CDR1 KGHDR, CDR2 SFDVKD. The V end was cut by 7 bases, the J end by 5 bases, with 10 bases between. This CDR3 contains 12 residues. CDR3 sequence reads: CATSLGGTEAFF. The CDR3 DNA is TGTGCCACCAGCCTAGGGGGAACTGAAGCTTTCTTT.

This sequence joins TRBV5-1 and TRBJ1-1; possible D gene TRBD1, 5 bases. V was clipped by 4 bases and J by 3 bases, with 16 bases between them. Germline CDR1 SGHRS, CDR2 YFSETQ. This CDR3 spans 15 amino acids. In DNA, the CDR3 is TGCGCCAGCAGCCCAAACCCGCGGACATACACTGAAGCTTTCTTT. It specifies CASSPNPRTYTEAFF.